A single sample is the source of the 3 T cell receptor beta chains below, sequenced in a study of shared clonotypes between healthy human individuals. Profiling relied on immunoSEQ multiplex PCR, and the TCRdb table lists in-frame clones only, not all of them. The data hold roughly 810,000 clones, with about 97% observed a single time. CD45RO-negative, CCR7-positively selected cells formed the naive CD8 fraction, excluding terminally differentiated effector memory CD45RA+ cells. The source material was naive CD8+ T cells sorted from blood. These receptors originate from a man under 40 in good health.

The V and J genes are TRBV7-8 and TRBJ2-2; 10 nucleotides line up with TRBD1. The CDR3 spans 19 residues. Trimming took 3 bases from V and 2 from J; bases not matched to a gene: 12. Germline-derived CDR1 and CDR2 are SGHVS and FQNEAQ. The CDR3 bases are TGTGCCAGCAGCTTTCCCCGTACCGGGACAGGGGACAACACCGGGGAGCTGTTTTTT. Encoded protein: CASSFPRTGTGDNTGELFF.

The table lists this clone with a count of one. CDR3 loop: CASGLVPSRARETQYF. The CDR3, as DNA: TGTGCTAGTGGTTTGGTACCAAGTAGGGCTCGGGAGACCCAGTACTTC. The chain combines TRBV12-5 with TRBJ2-5; the D is unclear. The V end lost 0 bases, the J end lost 5 bases, and 16 bases lay between the germline ends. This CDR3 is 16 amino acids long. The V gene's germline CDR1 is LGHNT and CDR2 FRNRAP.

The rearrangement uses TRBV7-6 and TRBJ2-2; 11 positions match TRBD1. Trimming took 5 bases from V and 4 from J; bases not matched to a gene: 6. CDR3 length: 16 amino acids. Germline values: CDR1 SGHVS, CDR2 FNYEAQ. The CDR3 region has the DNA TGTGCCAGCAGCCCCACCGGGACAGGGGGCACCGGGGAGCTGTTTTTT. Its protein product is CASSPTGTGGTGELFF.